This T cell receptor (beta chain) is from a study of blood T cell repertoires in COVID-19. CDR3 size: 11 residues. Trimming removed 3 bases from V and 10 bases from J, with 9 bases in between. In germline, CDR1 is MNHNS, CDR2 SASEGT. In the authors' methods: Using reference gene primer amplification, nucleated cell counts were estimated. Generated by immunoSEQ multiplex PCR, the TCRdb table keeps only in-frame clones and is missing some. The DNA gave D and trimming, while V, J and clone size come from that table. Altogether around 150,000 clones are present, roughly 91% being singletons, with the ten largest covering about 5%.

The specimen sequenced was peripheral blood. The sequence was collected from a woman between 45 and 65 years old with acute or convalescent COVID-19. The rearrangement joins TRBV6-1 to TRBJ1-2; D call uncertain. Written as DNA, the CDR3 is TGTGCCAGCAGTGATAGAAACTACTACACCTTC. Residues: CASSDRNYYTF.